The source of this TCR beta chain is a study of blood T cell repertoires in COVID-19. Here immunoSEQ multiplex PCR was the method, and the copy in TCRdb shows in-frame clones only, minus some. The sample has approximately 240,000 clones, 90% to 95% seen once. The sample taken for sequencing was PBMCs or T cells enriched from blood (not recorded which). The sequence was collected from a young woman who had recovered from COVID-19.

CDR3 in DNA: TGCGCCAGCAGCCAACTTAACAGGGGTGGATATGGCTACACCTTC. Amino acid sequence: CASSQLNRGGYGYTF. The chain employs TRBV5-1 and TRBJ1-2; 7 nucleotides line up with TRBD1. Germline values: CDR1 SGHRS, CDR2 YFSETQ. The CDR3 runs to 15 residues. V lost 4 bases, J lost 5 bases, and 11 bases stayed unmatched. The full variable domain, completed using reference TRBV5-1 and TRBJ1-2, is KAGVTQTPRYLIKTRGQQVTLSCSPISGHRSVSWYQQTPGQGLQFLFEYFSETQRNKGNFPGRFSGRQFSNSRSEMNVSTLELGDSALYLCASSQLNRGGYGYTFGSGTRLTVV.